Each of the 32 T cell receptor beta chains below was sequenced from the same sample in a study of blood T cells in healthy people across ages. Next came a second PCR, run for roughly 6 to 11 cycles, which used a sample-barcoded 5' primer along with a J-beta primer mix. TCRdb analysed the 5' RACE reads with MiXCR anew, one entry per CDR3 protein. The sample contains hundreds of thousands of distinct CDR3 sequences, under 45% of which appear only once. Sequencing was performed on blood. The receptors were sampled from a man in his 60s in good health.

This clonotype was found a few times. The CDR3 coding sequence is TGCGCCAGCAGCCGCCTTGGGACAGCGAATGAAAAACTGTTTTTT. This codes for CASSRLGTANEKLFF. The chain uses TRBV4-3 and TRBJ1-4; 7 bases agree with TRBD1. The ends lost 4 bases at V and 5 bases at J; junction bases unmatched: 7. The germline CDR1 and CDR2 sequences are LGHNA and YSLEER. This CDR3 has 15 amino acids.

V gene TRBV12-3 or TRBV12-4 combines with J gene TRBJ1-2; D is unclear. The V end lost 3 bases, the J end lost 8 bases, and 4 bases lay between the germline ends. CDR3 length equals 10 residues. CDR3 protein: CASSFRGYTF. Here the CDR3 DNA reads TGTGCCAGCAGTTTTCGGGGCTACACCTTC.

In this sample, this clonotype turned up a few times. This sequence joins TRBV6-1 and TRBJ1-5, with 7 bases aligning to TRBD1. The CDR3 sequence is 16 residues long. The trim removed 2 bases at V and 3 bases at J, leaving 7 bases unmatched. Germline CDR1 and CDR2: MNHNS and SASEGT. The CDR3 bases are TGTGCCAGCAGTGAACGGACAGGTTCACCCAATCAGCCCCAGCATTTT. Residues: CASSERTGSPNQPQHF.

The V call is TRBV7-2, the J call TRBJ2-1; 10 nucleotides agree with TRBD2. Trimming removed 3 bases from V and 8 bases from J; junction bases left unmatched: 4. Per germline, CDR1 SGHTA and CDR2 FQGNSA. This CDR3 is built from 14 residues. The CDR3 DNA follows: TGTGCCAGCAGCTTGGGGACTAGCGTAGATGAGCAGTTCTTC. It specifies CASSLGTSVDEQFF.

Only a few counts were recorded for this clonotype. The chain uses TRBV11-2 and TRBJ2-3; TRBD1 is a possible D gene (5 bases). Trimming cost V 3 bases and J 6 bases, with 25 bases left between them. Germline loops: CDR1 SGHAT, CDR2 FQNNGV. The CDR3 covers 18 residues. CDR3 sequence: CASSLGPEGAAFGDTQYF. CDR3 DNA: TGTGCCAGCAGCTTGGGCCCCGAAGGGGCGGCCTTCGGTGATACGCAGTATTTT.

Note on this clonotype: This could be a read error, since a much larger clone is one nucleotide away. This chain connects TRBV29-1 to TRBJ2-1; 9 positions match TRBD1. J lost 13 bases, V lost 6 bases, and 13 bases had no gene match. Germline V gene sequence: CDR1 SQVTM, CDR2 ANQGSEA. CDR3 size: 13 residues. The CDR3 bases are TGCAGCGTCGGACAGGGGACGAGGGAGACCCAGTTCTTC. The encoded protein is CSVGQGTRETQFF.

This clonotype was counted many times. J is TRBJ1-5 and V is TRBV28; possibly TRBD1 for D (5 bases). From germline, CDR1 is MDHEN and CDR2 SYDVKM. The ends were cut back, 7 bases at V and 0 bases at J, with 13 bases in the middle. CDR3 length equals 15 residues. The CDR3 sequence: CASTNPGPSNQPQHF. CDR3 bases: TGTGCCAGCACGAACCCAGGGCCTAGCAATCAGCCCCAGCATTTT.

This clonotype showed up just a few times. CDR3 coding DNA: TGTGCCAGCAGCGTAGCTACGAATAATTCACCCCTCCACTTT. Its translation is CASSVATNNSPLHF. The V gene is TRBV9, the J gene TRBJ1-6; D call uncertain. Per germline, CDR1 SGDLS and CDR2 YYNGEE. This CDR3 spans 14 amino acids. V lost 0 bases, J lost 5 bases, and 6 bases lay in between.

This clonotype was detected only a few times. The genes are TRBV9 and TRBJ2-1; 9 nucleotides match TRBD2. The CDR3 is 15 amino acids. Germline loops: CDR1 SGDLS, CDR2 YYNGEE. The V and J ends lost 5 bases and 3 bases, in that order; junction bases with no gene match: 6. The CDR3 DNA reads TGTGCCAGCAGTATTAGCGGGGGTCTCTACAATGAGCAGTTCTTC. It is translated as CASSISGGLYNEQFF.

This clonotype has more than one count but fewer than ten. The chain combines TRBV6-5 with TRBJ2-7; TRBD2 matches at 9 bases. Germline CDR1 reads MNHEY; CDR2 reads SVGAGI. CDR3 length equals 16 residues. V lost 2 bases, J lost 2 bases, and 7 bases stayed unmatched. CDR3 in amino acids: CASSYQVAGATYEQYF. In nucleotides, the CDR3 is TGTGCCAGCAGTTACCAAGTAGCGGGGGCCACCTACGAGCAGTACTTC.

There are a few counts of this clonotype. The V gene is TRBV7-9, the J gene TRBJ2-5; D may be TRBD1 (6 bases). CDR1 is SEHNR, CDR2 FQNEAQ, per germline (reference sequence). Trimming cost V 3 bases and J 2 bases, with 10 bases left between them. The CDR3 is 14 amino acids. The CDR3 DNA reads TGTGCCAGCAGCTTCCGACAGGCGCAAGAGACCCAGTACTTC. It yields the protein CASSFRQAQETQYF.

This clonotype was seen once. J is TRBJ2-3 and V is TRBV20-1, with TRBD2 as a possible D gene (7 bases). Germline V gene sequence: CDR1 DFQATT, CDR2 SNEGSKA (reference sequence). The CDR3 runs to 14 residues. Between the trimmed V and J ends, which lost 3 bases and 5 bases, there was a span of 15 bases. For the CDR3, the DNA is TGCAGTGCTAGTCAGTCGGGGGGCATAGATACGCAGTATTTT. This translates into CSASQSGGIDTQYF.

Comments on this clonotype: Sequence at one end of the junction differs from germline and may be a read error. The genes are TRBV5-6 and TRBJ2-5; tentative D call: TRBD1 (6 bases). CDR3 length equals 15 residues. Germline lookup yields CDR1 SGHDT and CDR2 YYEEEE. Written as DNA, the CDR3 is TGTGCCAGCAGCCCAATTTTCGGACAGAGTGAGACCCAGCACTTC. Translation gives CASSPIFGQSETQHF.

The V gene is TRBV5-6, the J gene TRBJ2-5; D call uncertain. Between the trimmed V and J ends, which lost 0 bases and 1 base, there was a span of 16 bases. Looked up from germline, CDR1 is SGHDT and CDR2 is YYEEEE. This CDR3 is built from 17 residues. The DNA of the CDR3 is TGTGCCAGCAGCTTGGCCGGGTTCCCCGCCGGCCAAGAGACCCAGTACTTC. The encoded protein is CASSLAGFPAGQETQYF.

V is TRBV12-3 or TRBV12-4 and J is TRBJ2-1; no reliable D call. Trimming shortened V by 5 bases and J by 2 bases, and 16 bases separated the two germline ends. The CDR3 has 16 residues. The CDR3 sequence is CASSQRTHHTYNEQFF. In DNA form, the CDR3 reads TGTGCCAGCAGTCAAAGAACGCACCATACCTACAATGAGCAGTTCTTC.

The CDR3 region has the DNA TGTGCCAGCAGCTCGGGACCCTCTTCTAACTACGAGCAGTACTTC. Protein: CASSSGPSSNYEQYF. The chain joins TRBV7-8 to TRBJ2-7; D is possibly TRBD1 or TRBD2 (5 bases each). Germline CDR1 is SGHVS and CDR2 is FQNEAQ. Trimming removed 4 bases from V and 3 bases from J, with 16 bases in between. This CDR3 is built from 15 residues.

This chain uses TRBV6-5 with TRBJ1-4; D not resolved. CDR1 MNHEY and CDR2 SVGAGI come from the germline V gene. The germline V and J ends were trimmed by 5 bases and 0 bases, with 10 bases remaining between them. The CDR3 contains 15 residues. The CDR3 DNA is TGTGCCAGCAGTCCGGGCCTCGCAACTAATGAAAAACTGTTTTTT. This gives the protein CASSPGLATNEKLFF.

This clonotype was counted between two and nine times. V usage is TRBV7-9 and J usage is TRBJ1-1, with a tentative D call TRBD1 (6 bases). V shed 0 bases and J shed 3 bases, with 11 bases lying between them. CDR3 length: 15 residues. Germline assignment: CDR1 SEHNR and CDR2 FQNEAQ (reference sequence). Here the CDR3 reads CASSLAGGRDTEAFF. In DNA, the CDR3 is TGTGCCAGCAGCTTAGCCGGGGGCAGAGACACTGAAGCTTTCTTT.

This clonotype was seen repeatedly, ten times or more. This chain connects TRBV4-1 to TRBJ1-1; 9 bases are a match to TRBD1. The V gene's germline CDR1 is MGHRA and CDR2 YSYEKL. Germline trimming cut 6 bases from V and 1 base from J; bases unmatched to any gene: 9. The CDR3 spans 16 residues. The CDR3 here is CASRITLTGGNTEAFF. The DNA of the CDR3 is TGCGCCAGCAGGATTACTCTGACAGGGGGGAACACTGAAGCTTTCTTT.

The chain couples TRBV7-2 to TRBJ1-4; possible D gene TRBD1, 6 bases. CDR3 size: 18 residues. In germline, CDR1 is SGHTA, CDR2 FQGNSA. Trimming stripped 1 base from V and 2 bases from J, with 17 bases between. In nucleotides, the CDR3 is TGTGCCAGCAGCTTAGATCCCCCGGGGACACTTACTAATGAAAAACTGTTTTTT. It yields the protein CASSLDPPGTLTNEKLFF.

In this sample, this clonotype turned up a few times. This sequence joins TRBV12-3 or TRBV12-4 and TRBJ2-1, with 12 positions matching TRBD2. This CDR3 is 14 amino acids long. The ends lost 8 bases at V and 10 bases at J; junction bases unmatched: 9. The CDR3 is CASSLAGGPGEQFF. The CDR3 bases are TGTGCCAGCTCCCTAGCGGGGGGGCCTGGGGAGCAGTTCTTC.

CDR3 sequence (DNA): TGTGCCAGCAGCTCCGCAGGGACAGGCTATGGCTACACCTTC. Its protein is CASSSAGTGYGYTF. The rearrangement links TRBV7-2 to TRBJ1-2; 8 bases are a match to TRBD1. J gave up 4 bases and V 4 bases, and 5 bases lay outside the gene matches. Germline lookup yields CDR1 SGHTA and CDR2 FQGNSA. The CDR3 length is 14 residues.

The chain uses TRBV7-9 and TRBJ1-1, with D tentatively TRBD1 (5 bases). Germline V lookup: CDR1 SEHNR, CDR2 FQNEAQ (reference sequence). V was shortened by 8 bases and J by 0 bases, with 13 bases between the two germline ends. The CDR3 length is 14 residues. The CDR3 nucleotides are TGTGCCAGCGACCGGGGGTCCATGAACACTGAAGCTTTCTTT. Translated, it gives CASDRGSMNTEAFF.

The chain recombines TRBV4-3 with TRBJ1-5; D ambiguous. Deletions cut 0 bases from V and 7 bases from J, with 16 bases between. This CDR3 is built from 16 residues. The germline gives CDR1 LGHNA, CDR2 YSLEER. In DNA, the CDR3 is TGCGCCAGCAGCCAAGATCCGCCGGGAGTGAGCCAGCCCCAGCATTTT. This encodes CASSQDPPGVSQPQHF.

In regard to this clonotype: A much larger clone differs from this one at a single base, so this may be a read error. The chain carries TRBV20-1 and TRBJ2-5; possibly TRBD2 for D (5 bases). The CDR3 extends over 12 amino acids. Trimming removed 6 bases at V and 5 bases at J, with 13 bases between. Germline CDR1 and CDR2: DFQATT and SNEGSKA (reference sequence). The CDR3 here is CSAEGLVETQYF. The CDR3 DNA reads as TGCAGTGCAGAGGGCCTGGTGGAGACCCAGTACTTC.

The chain is built from TRBV15 and TRBJ2-1; 9 nucleotides match TRBD2. The tail of the sequence fits TRBJ2-7 better, so the J call may be wrong. There are 16 residues in the CDR3. Germline V CDR1 and CDR2: LNHNV, YYDKDF (reference sequence). In nucleotides, the CDR3 is TGTGCCACCAGCAGCCCGAGCGGGGGGTCCTACAATGAGCAGTACTTC. Translated: CATSSPSGGSYNEQYF.

The chain employs TRBV5-6 and TRBJ2-3; 8 bases are a match to TRBD2. This CDR3 contains 16 residues. Per germline, CDR1 SGHDT and CDR2 YYEEEE. V dropped 0 bases and J dropped 6; count of bases not matched to a gene: 9. The CDR3 DNA follows: TGTGCCAGCAGCTTGGCGGGGGGGACTGGACTCGATACGCAGTATTTT. It is translated as CASSLAGGTGLDTQYF.

The chain employs TRBV10-3 and TRBJ2-1; D remains unclear. CDR3 length: 13 residues. With 4 bases removed from V and 8 bases from J, the gap between germline ends came to 12 bases. CDR1 and CDR2 (germline): ENHRY, SYGVKD. CDR3 nucleotide sequence: TGTGCCATCAGTGCGGAAAAGGGCGATGAGCAGTTCTTC. Its translation is CAISAEKGDEQFF.

This clonotype was seen only a few times. This chain uses TRBV20-1 with TRBJ2-1, with 8 bases identical to TRBD2. CDR1 is DFQATT and CDR2 is SNEGSKA in the germline V gene (reference sequence). Trimming took 6 bases from V and 8 from J; bases not matched to a gene: 6. The CDR3 has 12 residues. The DNA for the CDR3 is TGCAGTGCCGAGGGGACTAGGGATGAGCAGTTCTTC. It yields the protein CSAEGTRDEQFF.

V gene TRBV7-2 combines with J gene TRBJ2-7; 14 positions match TRBD2. The CDR3 sequence is 16 residues long. The V gene's germline CDR1 is SGHTA and CDR2 FQGNSA. J was trimmed by 6 bases and V by 9 bases; bases with no gene match: 13. CDR3 sequence: CASNLGLAGARGEQYF. In nucleotides, the CDR3 is TGTGCCAGTAACTTGGGACTAGCGGGGGCCCGGGGCGAGCAGTACTTC.

The table lists this clonotype with a few counts. The chain couples TRBV7-2 to TRBJ2-5, with D maybe TRBD2 (5 bases). CDR3 length: 15 residues. The germline CDR1 and CDR2 sequences are SGHTA and FQGNSA. Between the trimmed V and J ends, which lost 1 base and 0 bases, there was a span of 9 bases. The CDR3 region is CASSLVGEYQETQYF. The CDR3 coding sequence is TGTGCCAGCAGCTTAGTGGGAGAGTACCAAGAGACCCAGTACTTC.

Here the CDR3 reads CASSLGPLTTEAFF. CDR3 coding DNA: TGCGCCAGCAGCTTGGGCCCCTTGACAACTGAAGCTTTCTTT. V and J are TRBV5-1 and TRBJ1-1; no firm D call. The CDR3 contains 14 residues. V lost 0 bases and J 5 bases, leaving 11 bases between the germline ends. Looked up from germline, CDR1 is SGHRS and CDR2 is YFSETQ.